This passage covers 29 T cell receptor beta chains from one sample sequenced in a study of blood T cell repertoires in COVID-19. Profiled with immunoSEQ multiplex PCR; TCRdb holds only in-frame clones, not every one. The sample shows some 180,000 clones, roughly 84% of them seen only once. The sequenced sample was PBMCs or T cells enriched from blood (not recorded which). The receptors were gathered from a woman aged 30 to 39 who had been exposed to COVID-19.

In its sample, this clone was seen once. CDR3 in amino acids: CASSHNTGELFF. The CDR3 bases are TGTGCCAGCAGTCATAACACCGGGGAGCTGTTTTTT. The chain couples TRBV12-3 or TRBV12-4 to TRBJ2-2; D unclear. The V gene lost 5 bases and the J gene lost 2 bases, with 3 bases spanning the gap. This CDR3 spans 12 amino acids.

The gene calls are TRBV18 and TRBJ1-1, with D maybe TRBD1 (6 bases). The CDR3 is made up of 14 amino acids. Germline V CDR1 and CDR2: KGHSH, LQKENI. V lost 3 bases, J lost 2 bases, and 10 bases lay in between. CDR3 region: CASSPKGQNTEAFF. CDR3 DNA sequence: TGTGCCAGCTCACCGAAGGGACAAAACACTGAAGCTTTCTTT.

The chain is built from TRBV12-3 or TRBV12-4 and TRBJ1-1; D not resolved. V lost 4 bases and J 5 bases, leaving 11 bases between the germline ends. CDR3 size: 13 residues. The CDR3 nucleotides read TGTGCCAGCAGTTCTCCGGTTTGGACTGAAGCTTTCTTT. This encodes CASSSPVWTEAFF.

The V gene is TRBV10-3, the J gene TRBJ1-1; tentatively, D is TRBD1 (6 bases). This CDR3 is built from 15 residues. Germline V gene sequence: CDR1 ENHRY, CDR2 SYGVKD. Trimming cost V 7 bases and J 2 bases, with 17 bases left between them. In DNA, the CDR3 is TGTGCCATCAACCCGGGCGACAGGCCCAACACTGAAGCTTTCTTT. The encoded protein is CAINPGDRPNTEAFF.

The gene calls are TRBV21-1 and TRBJ1-5; the D segment call TRBD1 is taken from the table without a DNA check. TRBV21-1 is marked as a pseudogene. CDR3 length: 16 residues. The CDR3 DNA reads TGTGCCAGCAGCAATCACCGGGACAGGGGCAATCAGCCCCAGCATTTT. This sequence encodes CASSNHRDRGNQPQHF.

The chain is built from TRBV3-1 (or the pseudogene TRBV3-2) and TRBJ2-7, with D tentatively TRBD2 (5 bases). V was clipped by 1 base and J by 2 bases, with 9 bases between them. Germline V gene data show CDR1 as LGHDT and CDR2 as YNNKEL (reference sequence). The CDR3 runs to 14 residues. The CDR3 DNA sequence: TGTGCCAGCAGCCAAGGGGCGGGTACCTACGAGCAGTACTTC. This codes for CASSQGAGTYEQYF.

A remark on this clone: The sample has other DNA sequences that encode this CDR3 too. This chain uses TRBV20-1 with TRBJ1-1; D remains ambiguous. CDR1 is DFQATT and CDR2 is SNEGSKA in the germline V gene (reference sequence). The CDR3 runs 11 residues. The V gene lost 3 bases and the J gene lost 4 bases, with 6 bases spanning the gap. CDR3 amino acids: CSASRGTEAFF. In nucleotides, the CDR3 is TGCAGTGCTAGCCGGGGCACTGAAGCTTTCTTT.

The J gene is TRBJ1-4, the V gene TRBV15; the D gene is possibly TRBD1 (5 bases). V lost 7 bases, J lost 5 bases, and 14 bases lay in between. The length of the CDR3 is 14 residues. The V gene's germline CDR1 is LNHNV and CDR2 YYDKDF (reference sequence). CDR3 loop: CATTGGGSNEKLFF. The CDR3 DNA is TGTGCCACCACCGGCGGGGGATCGAATGAAAAACTGTTTTTT.

The chain employs TRBV9 and TRBJ2-1; D is unclear. The germline V and J ends were trimmed by 0 bases and 6 bases, with 10 bases remaining between them. The germline CDR1 and CDR2 sequences are SGDLS and YYNGEE. The CDR3 consists of 14 residues. CDR3 sequence (DNA): TGTGCCAGCAGCGTAGGTCCCCGCAGCAATGAGCAGTTCTTC. This translates into CASSVGPRSNEQFF.

The count of this clone is one. The chain uses TRBV7-8 and TRBJ1-1, with a possible D match to TRBD1 (5 bases). V was clipped by 5 bases and J by 11 bases, with 15 bases between them. This CDR3 contains 12 residues. Germline V gene lookup returns CDR1 SGHVS and CDR2 FQNEAQ. The CDR3 sequence is CASSQSATVAFF. The CDR3 bases are TGTGCCAGCAGCCAATCCGCGACAGTCGCTTTCTTT.

This rearrangement joins TRBV7-2 to TRBJ2-3; a weak D match, TRBD2 (6 bases). The CDR3 loop spans 11 amino acids. Germline V gene data show CDR1 as SGHTA and CDR2 as FQGNSA. Trimming pared 5 bases from V and 12 bases from J, leaving 12 bases between. CDR3 residues: CASSAGTFQYF. CDR3 DNA: TGTGCCAGCAGCGCCGGGACTTTTCAGTATTTT.

J is TRBJ1-2 and V is TRBV4-1; no definite D call. This CDR3 is 13 amino acids long. Trimming took 1 base from V and 2 from J, leaving 5 bases between them. Germline V gene data show CDR1 as MGHRA and CDR2 as YSYEKL. The CDR3 protein is CASSQASNYGYTF. The CDR3 DNA reads as TGCGCCAGCAGCCAAGCCTCGAACTATGGCTACACCTTC.

The CDR3 region is CASSQRGGREEKLFF. The CDR3 coding sequence is TGTGCCAGCAGCCAGAGGGGAGGGAGGGAGGAAAAACTGTTTTTT. The chain uses TRBV7-2 and TRBJ1-4, with D possibly matching TRBD1 (5 bases). The germline gives CDR1 SGHTA, CDR2 FQGNSA. This CDR3 region has 15 residues. Deletions cut 5 bases from V and 8 bases from J, with 18 bases between. The complete variable domain, with remaining parts taken from reference TRBV7-2 and TRBJ1-4, reads GAGVSQSPSNKVTEKGKDVELRCDPISGHTALYWYRQSLGQGLEFLIYFQGNSAPDKSGLPSDRFSAERTGGSVSTLTIQRTQQEDSAVYLCASSQRGGREEKLFFGSGTQLSVL.

V and J are TRBV9 and TRBJ2-2; 11 positions match TRBD2. V lost 4 bases, J lost 4 bases, and 9 bases stayed unmatched. This CDR3 has 17 amino acids. Germline lookup yields CDR1 SGDLS and CDR2 YYNGEE. CDR3 residues: CASSPRGLAGGTGELFF. In nucleotides, the CDR3 is TGTGCCAGCAGCCCCCGGGGGCTAGCGGGGGGCACCGGGGAGCTGTTTTTT.

J is TRBJ1-6 and V is TRBV30; D remains ambiguous. In germline, CDR1 is GTSNPN, CDR2 SVGIG (reference sequence). The CDR3 has 13 residues. Deletions cut 3 bases from V and 4 bases from J, with 7 bases between. In nucleotides, the CDR3 is TGTGCCTGGAGGCAGAATTATAATTCACCCCTCCACTTT. It translates to CAWRQNYNSPLHF.

The chain uses TRBV19 and TRBJ2-7, with D maybe TRBD2 (5 bases). Trimming left V 3 bases short and J 9 bases short, with 15 bases between. The V gene's germline CDR1 is LNHDA and CDR2 SQIVND (reference sequence). The CDR3 totals 13 residues. CDR3 bases: TGTGCCAGTAGTATCGGAGGATTTGAGGCGCAGTACTTC. This translates into CASSIGGFEAQYF. The full variable domain, with the rest looked up from reference TRBV19 and TRBJ2-7, is DGGITQSPKYLFRKEGQNVTLSCEQNLNHDAMYWYRQDPGQGLRLIYYSQIVNDFQKGDIAEGYSVSREKKESFPLTVTSAQKNPTAFYLCASSIGGFEAQYFGPGTRLTVT.

V gene TRBV9 combines with J gene TRBJ1-1; D might be TRBD1 (6 bases). From germline, CDR1 is SGDLS and CDR2 YYNGEE. The CDR3 length is 13 residues. V lost 3 bases and J lost 7, with 13 bases in between. This CDR3 is CASSARDTLEAFF. In DNA, the CDR3 is TGTGCCAGCAGCGCCCGGGACACCCTTGAAGCTTTCTTT.

This sequence joins TRBV10-3 and TRBJ1-6; D is unresolved. This CDR3 spans 12 amino acids. V dropped 10 bases and J dropped 8 bases, with 12 bases sitting between them. From germline, CDR1 is ENHRY and CDR2 SYGVKD. The CDR3: CATAHQDSPLHF. CDR3 nucleotides: TGTGCCACCGCCCACCAGGATTCACCCCTCCACTTT.

The chain couples TRBV10-1 to TRBJ1-1, with D possibly being TRBD1 (5 bases). The CDR3 is 13 residues long. Trimming cost V 3 bases and J 2 bases, with 7 bases left between them. Looked up from germline, CDR1 is WNHNN and CDR2 is SYGVQD (reference sequence). The CDR3 loop is CASSEDSNTEAFF. The CDR3 DNA reads TGCGCCAGCAGTGAAGACAGTAACACTGAAGCTTTCTTT.

This clone has only one observation. The chain combines TRBV4-1 with TRBJ1-5; tentatively, D is TRBD1 (5 bases). The CDR3 loop spans 17 amino acids. Germline-derived CDR1 and CDR2 are MGHRA and YSYEKL. Deletions cut 0 bases from V and 4 bases from J, with 16 bases between. The CDR3, as DNA: TGCGCCAGCAGCCAAGACACGTCCTCGGGGGTTAATCAGCCCCAGCATTTT. The encoded protein is CASSQDTSSGVNQPQHF.

This rearrangement joins TRBV30 to TRBJ1-2, with 10 bases lining up with TRBD1. CDR3 length equals 15 residues. Germline trimming cut 2 bases from V and 3 bases from J; bases unmatched to any gene: 6. Germline lookup yields CDR1 GTSNPN and CDR2 SVGIG (reference sequence). The CDR3 coding sequence is TGTGCCTGGAGTATCCTCGGGACAGGGGACTATGGCTACACCTTC. Its translation: CAWSILGTGDYGYTF.

The chain recombines TRBV10-1 with TRBJ2-7; D is undetermined. Trimming stripped 4 bases from V and 1 base from J, with 11 bases between. Germline CDR1 is WNHNN and CDR2 is SYGVQD (reference sequence). The CDR3 extends over 14 amino acids. The CDR3 here is CASSAVPMSYEQYF. The CDR3 DNA is TGCGCCAGCAGTGCAGTACCGATGTCCTACGAGCAGTACTTC.

V is TRBV11-2 and J is TRBJ1-1; a weak D match, TRBD1 (5 bases). CDR3 length: 13 residues. V lost 11 bases, J lost 0 bases, and 13 bases lay in between. Germline V gene data show CDR1 as SGHAT and CDR2 as FQNNGV. CDR3: CAGGEGLNTEAFF. Written as DNA, the CDR3 is TGTGCCGGCGGGGAGGGGCTGAACACTGAAGCTTTCTTT.

The chain carries TRBV30 and TRBJ1-2, with 7 bases aligning to TRBD1. The CDR3 runs to 12 residues. J was trimmed by 8 bases and V by 4 bases; bases with no gene match: 7. Germline V gene sequence: CDR1 GTSNPN, CDR2 SVGIG (reference sequence). DNA for the CDR3: TGTGCCTGGACGTGGACAGGCGGAGGCTACACCTTC. Residues: CAWTWTGGGYTF.

This chain links TRBV7-6 with TRBJ2-5, with a tentative D call TRBD2 (6 bases). The CDR3 runs 16 residues. Germline V lookup: CDR1 SGHVS, CDR2 FNYEAQ. The ends were cut back, 5 bases at V and 5 bases at J, with 21 bases in the middle. The CDR3 DNA reads as TGTGCCAGCAGCCGGCCTCAGGGAACGGGGGAGGAGACCCAGTACTTC. This codes for CASSRPQGTGEETQYF.

The sample holds a few counts of this clone. The genes are TRBV2 and TRBJ1-2, with D unresolved. The V end was cut by 7 bases, the J end by 3 bases, with 21 bases between. This CDR3 is built from 16 residues. Germline V gene data show CDR1 as SNHLY and CDR2 as FYNNEI. CDR3 sequence: CASKQREGQVHYGYTF. The CDR3 region has the DNA TGTGCCAGCAAACAAAGAGAGGGCCAAGTCCACTATGGCTACACCTTC.

Note on this clone: Other DNA variants within this sample encode the same CDR3. The chain links TRBV7-2 to TRBJ2-1, with a tentative D call TRBD2 (6 bases). Germline V CDR1 and CDR2: SGHTA, FQGNSA. The V end lost 0 bases, the J end lost 4 bases, and 10 bases lay between the germline ends. CDR3 size: 15 residues. The CDR3 DNA reads TGTGCCAGCAGCTTAGCGGGGGGTCCTTACAATGAGCAGTTCTTC. It codes for CASSLAGGPYNEQFF.

V and J are TRBV5-6 and TRBJ2-1; D is unclear. The germline CDR1 and CDR2 sequences are SGHDT and YYEEEE. V was shortened by 5 bases and J by 5 bases, with 5 bases between the two germline ends. The CDR3 covers 11 residues. CDR3 amino acids: CASRANNEQFF. Here the CDR3 DNA reads TGTGCCAGCAGGGCAAACAATGAGCAGTTCTTC.

The V and J genes are TRBV9 and TRBJ1-2; 10 nucleotides agree with TRBD1. With V trimmed by 1 base and J by 0 bases, 6 bases remained unmatched. The CDR3 is made up of 17 amino acids. CDR1 is SGDLS and CDR2 is YYNGEE in the germline V gene. CDR3 nucleotides: TGTGCCAGCAGCGTACCGTGGGACAGGGGCGCTAACTATGGCTACACCTTC. Amino acids: CASSVPWDRGANYGYTF.